This T cell receptor beta chain was recovered during a study of identical twins. Germline V gene lookup returns CDR1 DFQATT and CDR2 SNEGSKA (reference sequence). Trimming removed 3 bases at V and 1 base at J, with 7 bases between. There are 13 residues in the CDR3. This clonotype was seen at least ten times. From the 5' RACE reads, TCRdb called clonotypes with MiXCR, one entry per CDR3 protein. The table lists fewer than 900,000 distinct CDR3 sequences, less than 25% of them singletons. The same data also went into a second study, on T cells expressing NK-cell markers.

The chain links TRBV20-1 to TRBJ1-5; D call uncertain. The TCR originated in a woman aged 18-29 years in good health. Sequenced sample: PBMCs. CDR3 protein: CSASTTSNQPQHF. DNA for the CDR3: TGCAGTGCTAGTACCACAAGCAATCAGCCCCAGCATTTT.